One and the same sample provided the 27 T cell receptor beta chains below, sequenced in a study of OX40 agonist ivuxolimab in advanced cancers. Here immunoSEQ multiplex PCR was the method, and the copy in TCRdb shows in-frame clones only, minus some. The sample consists of over 45,000 clones, roughly 93% of them appearing once. The sample here was CD4+ or CD8+ T cells sorted from blood, taken in a trial of the OX40 agonist ivuxolimab. All receptors come from an adult with an advanced solid tumor such as melanoma, head and neck, liver or kidney cancer.

The chain recombines TRBV4-3 with TRBJ2-7; 10 bases line up with TRBD1. Germline CDR1 and CDR2: LGHNA and YSLEER. V shed 2 bases and J 3 bases; nucleotides not matched to a gene: 4. The CDR3 extends over 15 amino acids. The CDR3 sequence is CASSQTTGGFYEQYF. In DNA, the CDR3 is TGCGCCAGCAGCCAAACGACAGGGGGCTTCTACGAGCAGTACTTC.

This clone was seen a single time. This sequence joins TRBV25-1 and TRBJ2-1, with a weak D call TRBD1 (5 bases). This CDR3 is built from 14 residues. The V end was cut by 5 bases, the J end by 8 bases, with 16 bases between. CDR1 MGHDK and CDR2 SYGVNS come from the germline V gene. CDR3 amino acids: CASSTGTPKHEQFF. CDR3 nucleotides: TGTGCCAGCAGTACAGGCACTCCCAAACATGAGCAGTTCTTC.

The rearrangement joins TRBV27 to TRBJ2-3, with D tentatively TRBD2 (6 bases). Trimming stripped 1 base from V and 2 bases from J, with 10 bases between. The CDR3 is 15 amino acids. The germline V gene encodes CDR1 MNHEY and CDR2 SMNVEV (reference sequence). The CDR3 DNA reads as TGTGCCAGCAGTTTATACCGGGACTTCACAGATACGCAGTATTTT. It codes for CASSLYRDFTDTQYF.

The chain employs TRBV15 and TRBJ2-7, with 7 bases fitting TRBD1. Looked up from germline, CDR1 is LNHNV and CDR2 is YYDKDF (reference sequence). J was trimmed by 0 bases and V by 4 bases; bases with no gene match: 6. The CDR3 sequence is 15 residues long. This CDR3 reads CATSTSTGSSYEQYF. The CDR3 nucleotides are TGTGCCACCAGCACCTCGACAGGGAGCTCCTACGAGCAGTACTTC. The full variable domain, with the rest looked up from reference TRBV15 and TRBJ2-7, is DAMVIQNPRYQVTQFGKPVTLSCSQTLNHNVMYWYQQKSSQAPKLLFHYYDKDFNNEADTPDNFQSRRPNTSFCFLDIRSPGLGDTAMYLCATSTSTGSSYEQYFGPGTRLTVT.

The chain uses TRBV11-2 and TRBJ2-5, with TRBD2 as a possible D gene (5 bases). This CDR3 spans 15 amino acids. In germline, CDR1 is SGHAT, CDR2 FQNNGV. Trimming pared 5 bases from V and 0 bases from J, leaving 13 bases between. The CDR3 DNA is TGTGCCAGCAGCCCTCTAACGGGGAACCAAGAGACCCAGTACTTC. Its translation is CASSPLTGNQETQYF.

The V gene is TRBV28, the J gene TRBJ2-5; D is undetermined. Germline CDR1 MDHEN, CDR2 SYDVKM. V lost 1 base, J lost 0 bases, and 6 bases lay in between. There are 14 residues in the CDR3. The CDR3 region is CASSLLKDQETQYF. The CDR3 nucleotides read TGTGCCAGCAGTTTATTAAAAGACCAAGAGACCCAGTACTTC.

The chain uses TRBV28 and TRBJ2-6; 10 nucleotides match TRBD1. Per germline, CDR1 MDHEN and CDR2 SYDVKM. V lost 3 bases to trimming and J lost 0 bases; unmatched junction nucleotides: 5. The CDR3 has 18 residues. DNA of the CDR3: TGTGCCAGCAGTTTGTGGACAGGGGGGGACTCTGGGGCCAACGTCCTGACTTTC. Translation gives CASSLWTGGDSGANVLTF.

The V gene is TRBV11-2, the J gene TRBJ2-1; 10 bases map to TRBD2. After removal of 1 base from V and 5 bases from J, the junction contained 14 bases not matched to a gene. The CDR3 is made up of 19 amino acids. Germline V gives CDR1 SGHAT, CDR2 FQNNGV. The CDR3 DNA reads TGTGCCAGCAGCTTAGCTCTAGCGGGAGTAACTCCGGGGGACAATGAGCAGTTCTTC. This codes for CASSLALAGVTPGDNEQFF.

This rearrangement joins TRBV13 to TRBJ2-2; the D is unclear. Looked up from germline, CDR1 is PRHDT and CDR2 is FYEKMQ (reference sequence). V lost 4 bases and J lost 3, with 6 bases in between. The CDR3 runs to 13 residues. The CDR3 coding sequence is TGTGCCAGCAGCTCCGACTACACCGGGGAGCTGTTTTTT. Encoded protein: CASSSDYTGELFF.

This clone came up a few times. The chain uses TRBV6-1 and TRBJ2-7; the match to TRBD2 covers 7 bases. After removal of 1 base from V and 0 bases from J, the junction contained 0 bases not matched to a gene. This CDR3 is built from 14 residues. The germline gives CDR1 MNHNS, CDR2 SASEGT. DNA for the CDR3: TGTGCCAGCAGTGAAGGGACTAGCTCCTACGAGCAGTACTTC. This encodes CASSEGTSSYEQYF.

This chain connects TRBV7-2 to TRBJ1-2; tentatively, D is TRBD1 (5 bases). CDR1 and CDR2 from the germline V gene are SGHTA and FQGNSA. The V gene lost 4 bases and the J gene lost 5 bases, with 11 bases spanning the gap. The CDR3 extends over 13 amino acids. The CDR3 sequence: CASSSGIPYGYTF. The CDR3 bases are TGTGCCAGCAGCTCAGGGATTCCGTATGGCTACACCTTC.

V usage is TRBV2 and J usage is TRBJ2-6; 8 nucleotides match TRBD1. With V trimmed by 6 bases and J by 4 bases, 5 bases remained unmatched. Germline CDR1 SNHLY, CDR2 FYNNEI. The CDR3 runs 15 residues. The CDR3 DNA reads as TGTGCCAGCAGCGACAGGGGATCAGGGGCCAACGTCCTGACTTTC. This encodes CASSDRGSGANVLTF.

This sequence joins TRBV13 and TRBJ1-1; D is perhaps TRBD1 (6 bases). The germline gives CDR1 PRHDT, CDR2 FYEKMQ (reference sequence). The CDR3 spans 16 residues. Trimming removed 3 bases from V and 5 bases from J, with 19 bases in between. CDR3 bases: TGTGCCAGCAGCTTCTCTGTAATCAAGGGGGGGACTGAAGCTTTCTTT. Translation: CASSFSVIKGGTEAFF.

The V and J genes are TRBV19 and TRBJ1-1; a possible D gene is TRBD1 (6 bases). The V and J ends lost 4 bases and 0 bases respectively, with 9 bases between them. There are 14 residues in the CDR3. From germline, CDR1 is LNHDA and CDR2 SQIVND (reference sequence). The CDR3 is CASSRGGMNTEAFF. The CDR3 bases are TGTGCCAGTAGTAGAGGGGGGATGAACACTGAAGCTTTCTTT.

This clone was seen only a few times. This chain links TRBV15 with TRBJ1-3, with D maybe TRBD1 (6 bases). V was trimmed by 3 bases and J by 4 bases, leaving 10 bases between them. This CDR3 region has 14 residues. The V gene's germline CDR1 is LNHNV and CDR2 YYDKDF (reference sequence). DNA for the CDR3: TGTGCCACCAGCAGGCCAGGGGAGGGAAACACCATATATTTT. Protein product: CATSRPGEGNTIYF.

The J gene is TRBJ2-1, the V gene TRBV9; D is perhaps TRBD2 (6 bases). The germline V gene encodes CDR1 SGDLS and CDR2 YYNGEE. The CDR3 spans 16 residues. V was cut by 4 bases and J by 0 bases, with 14 bases left in between. In DNA, the CDR3 is TGTGCCAGCAGCATCTTAGCGGTAAACTCCTACAATGAGCAGTTCTTC. Residues: CASSILAVNSYNEQFF. The variable domain in full, completed from reference TRBV9 and TRBJ2-1, reads DSGVTQTPKHLITATGQRVTLRCSPRSGDLSVYWYQQSLDQGLQFLIQYYNGEERAKGNILERFSAQQFPDLHSELNLSSLELGDSALYFCASSILAVNSYNEQFFGPGTRLTVL.

This sequence joins TRBV4-1 and TRBJ2-1, with D perhaps TRBD2 (5 bases). The germline V gene has CDR1 MGHRA and CDR2 YSYEKL. The CDR3 length is 17 residues. Trimming left V 1 base short and J 1 base short, with 14 bases between. As DNA, the CDR3 is TGCGCCAGCAGCCAAGTCCATGCCCGGGAATCCTACAATGAGCAGTTCTTC. This translates into CASSQVHARESYNEQFF.

The chain couples TRBV27 to TRBJ2-5; TRBD2 matches at 11 bases. Germline CDR1 reads MNHEY; CDR2 reads SMNVEV (reference sequence). This CDR3 has 16 residues. The V gene end was trimmed by 2 bases and the J gene end by 1 base; junction bases not matched to a gene: 3. CDR3 nucleotide sequence: TGTGCCAGCAGTTTAAAACTAGCGGGGGTCCAAGAGACCCAGTACTTC. It is translated as CASSLKLAGVQETQYF.

The chain couples TRBV28 to TRBJ2-1, with a weak D call TRBD2 (5 bases). The CDR3 totals 16 residues. V was pared by 1 base and J by 0 bases, with 10 bases between. Germline-derived CDR1 and CDR2 are MDHEN and SYDVKM. The CDR3 sequence: CASSLSLGSSYNEQFF. In DNA form, the CDR3 reads TGTGCCAGCAGTTTATCTCTGGGGAGCTCCTACAATGAGCAGTTCTTC.

This clone occurred once. V gene TRBV4-3 combines with J gene TRBJ1-2; no firm D call. Trimming took 0 bases from V and 4 from J, leaving 12 bases between them. The CDR3 is 15 residues long. Germline V gene sequence: CDR1 LGHNA, CDR2 YSLEER. DNA for the CDR3: TGCGCCAGCAGCCAAGATTTCCTCGACATCTATGGCTACACCTTC. It encodes CASSQDFLDIYGYTF.

The chain uses TRBV7-8 and TRBJ2-7; 8 nucleotides line up with TRBD2. Looked up from germline, CDR1 is SGHVS and CDR2 is FQNEAQ. The ends lost 3 bases at V and 3 bases at J; junction bases unmatched: 10. CDR3 length equals 16 residues. The CDR3: CASSFSGGDGRYEQYF. DNA for the CDR3: TGTGCCAGCAGCTTCTCGGGAGGGGACGGACGCTACGAGCAGTACTTC.

This clone has just one count. V is TRBV6-5 and J is TRBJ1-2; TRBD1 aligns across 8 bases. V lost 1 base and J lost 8; bases outside the gene matches: 9. This CDR3 has 15 residues. Germline V gene lookup returns CDR1 MNHEY and CDR2 SVGAGI. The CDR3 here is CASSYWLGQEQGYTF. CDR3 coding DNA: TGTGCCAGCAGTTACTGGCTGGGACAGGAGCAAGGCTACACCTTC.

The genes are TRBV7-8 and TRBJ2-2, with a possible D match to TRBD2 (5 bases). The germline V gene has CDR1 SGHVS and CDR2 FQNEAQ. The CDR3 consists of 14 residues. Trimming took off 4 bases at V and 3 bases at J, with 9 bases between the two ends. The CDR3 DNA reads as TGTGCCAGCAGCTCTGGACTGTACACCGGGGAGCTGTTTTTT. It codes for CASSSGLYTGELFF.

CDR3 DNA sequence: TGTGCCAGCAGATCCCAGGGGGACGAGCAGTACTTC. Translated: CASRSQGDEQYF. The chain joins TRBV5-6 to TRBJ2-7; 7 nucleotides match TRBD1. The CDR3 is 12 residues long. V lost 5 bases to trimming and J lost 5 bases; unmatched junction nucleotides: 4. The germline V gene has CDR1 SGHDT and CDR2 YYEEEE.

The gene calls are TRBV5-1 and TRBJ1-5; 8 nucleotides line up with TRBD1. The germline V gene encodes CDR1 SGHRS and CDR2 YFSETQ. CDR3 length: 16 residues. The V gene end was trimmed by 4 bases and the J gene end by 0 bases; junction bases not matched to a gene: 6. The CDR3 is CASSLGTGNSNQPQHF. CDR3 DNA sequence: TGCGCCAGCAGCCTCGGGACAGGTAATAGCAATCAGCCCCAGCATTTT. Full variable domain (rest looked up from reference TRBV5-1 and TRBJ1-5): KAGVTQTPRYLIKTRGQQVTLSCSPISGHRSVSWYQQTPGQGLQFLFEYFSETQRNKGNFPGRFSGRQFSNSRSEMNVSTLELGDSALYLCASSLGTGNSNQPQHFGDGTRLSIL.

The chain carries TRBV27 and TRBJ2-3; D is ambiguous. The CDR3 sequence is 13 residues long. The germline V and J ends were trimmed by 9 bases and 6 bases, with 16 bases remaining between them. Germline assignment: CDR1 MNHEY and CDR2 SMNVEV (reference sequence). CDR3 sequence (DNA): TGTGCCAGTCGCAGGATCATCGTGGATACGCAGTATTTT. Its protein product is CASRRIIVDTQYF.

V is TRBV20-1 and J is TRBJ1-2, with D unresolved. The germline CDR1 and CDR2 sequences are DFQATT and SNEGSKA (reference sequence). This CDR3 is built from 9 residues. The V and J ends lost 5 bases and 13 bases respectively, with 11 bases between them. CDR3 in DNA: TGCAGTGCTTTGGACGGTCGCACCTTC. Protein product: CSALDGRTF.